The rows below give T cell receptor beta chains drawn from one sample of a study of cytomegalovirus exposure and HLA in healthy donors. Sequencing used immunoSEQ multiplex PCR; TCRdb keeps in-frame clones, though not all of them. The sample contains 100,000 to 150,000 clones, 70% to 85% of which appear only once. The sequencing input was PBMCs. These receptors came from a man in his forties in good health and CMV-seropositive. Both conserved end residues are part of each CDR3. The order of the fields is V gene, clone size, J gene, D gene, CDR3 DNA, CDR3 protein. The D gene is left open where the match is weak. A clone size is listed for some rows: how often the clone was seen (once, few, many), or a class if it is expanded.

>TRBV2|few|TRBJ1-1|TRBD1
TGTGCCAGCAGCCGACAGGGCGGCACTGAAGCTTTCTTT
CASSRQGGTEAFF
>TRBV6-5|.|TRBJ2-7|TRBD2
TGTGCCAGCAATGAGCTAGCGGGGGAGTTCTACGAGCAGTACTTC
CASNELAGEFYEQYF
>TRBV9|.|TRBJ2-5|TRBD1
TGTGCCAGCAGCCGGGGACAGGGGAGAGAGACCCAGTACTTC
CASSRGQGRETQYF
>TRBV27|.|TRBJ2-1|TRBD2
TGTGCCAGCAGTTTGACTAGCGGCCGGCACAATGAGCAGTTCTTC
CASSLTSGRHNEQFF
>TRBV5-6|few|TRBJ1-5|.
TGTGCCAGCAGCTACGGGACTTTCTCCAGCAATCAGCCCCAGCATTTT
CASSYGTFSSNQPQHF
>TRBV18|.|TRBJ2-2|TRBD2
TGTGCCAGCTCACCCGTGGCCAGCGGGGGGACTAACACCGGGGAGCTGTTTTTT
CASSPVASGGTNTGELFF
>TRBV19|few|TRBJ1-5|.
TGTGCCAGTAGTATCGTCCCGAGTGAAAATAGCAATCAGCCCCAGCATTTT
CASSIVPSENSNQPQHF
>TRBV9|few|TRBJ1-4|.
TGTGCCAGCAGCGTGGAGGGTGAAAAACTGTTTTTT
CASSVEGEKLFF
>TRBV7-8|.|TRBJ2-1|TRBD1
TGTGCCAGCAGCTCACAGGGGGCCCATGAGCAGTTCTTC
CASSSQGAHEQFF
>TRBV9|.|TRBJ2-7|TRBD1
TGTGCCAGCAGCGTGGGACAGGGGGCGCATTACGAGCAGTACTTC
CASSVGQGAHYEQYF
>TRBV29-1|.|TRBJ2-7|.
TGCAGCGTGTTGAGGAGCTCCTACGAGCAGTACTTC
CSVLRSSYEQYF
>TRBV29-1|.|TRBJ1-2|TRBD1
TGCAGCGTTGAGCCCCCCGGGACAGGGCGGATCTATGGCTACACCTTC
CSVEPPGTGRIYGYTF
>TRBV2|.|TRBJ2-2|.
TGTGCCAGCAGTGGGGCCAGGAACACCGGGGAGCTGTTTTTT
CASSGARNTGELFF
>TRBV5-1|.|TRBJ2-2|.
TGCGCCAGCAGCTTGACAGCGGCGAACACCGGGGAGCTGTTTTTT
CASSLTAANTGELFF
>TRBV6-4|few|TRBJ1-5|.
TGTGCCAGCAGTACAGAATCGGGCAATCAGCCCCAGCATTTT
CASSTESGNQPQHF
>TRBV6-6|few|TRBJ1-4|.
TGTGCCAGCAGTTACACCAGGGATGGTGAAAAACTGTTTTTT
CASSYTRDGEKLFF
>TRBV28|.|TRBJ2-7|TRBD1
TGTGCCAGCAGTCTTTCGACAGGGCCCTACGAGCAGTACTTC
CASSLSTGPYEQYF
>TRBV5-1|.|TRBJ2-5|TRBD2
TGCGCCAGCAGCTTGCTACTAGCGGGAGCAGCGGAGACCCAGTACTTC
CASSLLLAGAAETQYF
>TRBV13|.|TRBJ1-1|.
TGTGCCAGCAGCTTAGTCCGGGGGGTCACTGAAGCTTTCTTT
CASSLVRGVTEAFF
>TRBV5-6|.|TRBJ1-1|TRBD1
TGTGCCAGCAGCTTACAGGGGGTCACTGAAGCTTTCTTT
CASSLQGVTEAFF
>TRBV4-1|.|TRBJ2-7|.
TGCGCCAGCAGCCAAACGGGAAGACCCTACGAGCAGTACTTC
CASSQTGRPYEQYF
>TRBV5-1|once|TRBJ2-1|.
TGCGCCAGCAGCTCCAATGACTTCTACAATGGGCAGTTCTTC
CASSSNDFYNGQFF
>TRBV6-5|.|TRBJ1-2|.
TGTGCCAGCAGTTACACCAGGGCCCGTGGCTACACCTTC
CASSYTRARGYTF
>TRBV29-1|.|TRBJ2-3|.
TGCAGCGTTGAAGTAGGGCAGGGTATAGATACGCAGTATTTT
CSVEVGQGIDTQYF
>TRBV10-1|once|TRBJ2-3|TRBD2
TGCGCCAGCAGTGATGCGGGGGGCACAGATACGCAGTATTTT
CASSDAGGTDTQYF
>TRBV29-1|.|TRBJ2-7|TRBD2
TGCAGCGTTGCCCCTAGCGGGACTTCCTACGAGCAGTACTTC
CSVAPSGTSYEQYF
>TRBV5-1|.|TRBJ1-5|.
TGCGCCAGCAGCTTGGGGACACCCAGCAATCAGCCCCAGCATTTT
CASSLGTPSNQPQHF
>TRBV19|few|TRBJ2-1|.
TGTGCCAGTAGTATGTTGGTCGAGCGGGTATATACTTACAATGAGCAGTTCTTC
CASSMLVERVYTYNEQFF
>TRBV9|once|TRBJ1-1|.
TGTGCCAGCAGCTATTTACTCGATGGGAACACTGAAGCTTTCTTT
CASSYLLDGNTEAFF
>TRBV6-1|.|TRBJ2-3|.
TGTGCCAGCAGTGAAGGACTACGCGCAGATACGCAGTATTTT
CASSEGLRADTQYF
>TRBV6-4|.|TRBJ1-2|.
TGTGCCAGCAGTGACAGGGGGATAGGTGGCGGCTACACCTTC
CASSDRGIGGGYTF
>TRBV30|once|TRBJ1-1|TRBD1
TGTGCCTGGAGTGTAGGACAGGGTGGTACTGAAGCTTTCTTT
CAWSVGQGGTEAFF
>TRBV28|once|TRBJ2-3|.
TGTGCCAGCAGTTTGGGACTGTCGGAGCACACAGATACGCAGTATTTT
CASSLGLSEHTDTQYF
>TRBV7-2|.|TRBJ2-1|TRBD2
TGTGCCAGCAGCTTAGACGGGGGGAGCTCCTACAATGAGCAGTTCTTC
CASSLDGGSSYNEQFF
>TRBV30|few|TRBJ1-3|.
TGTGCCTGGAGCGCGACAGTTGGAAACACCATATATTTT
CAWSATVGNTIYF
>TRBV7-2|.|TRBJ1-2|TRBD1
TGTGCCAGCAGTTCGCGACAGGGGCGGGACGGCTACACCTTC
CASSSRQGRDGYTF
>TRBV6-1|.|TRBJ2-7|.
TGTGCCAGCAGTTCAAGACAGCGCGAGCAGTACTTC
CASSSRQREQYF
>TRBV27|few|TRBJ2-2|TRBD2
TGTGCCAGCAGCTTATCACTAGCGGCGAACACCGGGGAGCTGTTTTTT
CASSLSLAANTGELFF
>TRBV4-1|.|TRBJ2-7|TRBD1
TGCGCCAGCAGCCAAATCGGACAGGGGCACTACGAGCAGTACTTC
CASSQIGQGHYEQYF
>TRBV28|.|TRBJ2-4|TRBD1
TGTGCCAGCAGTCCCGACAGGGTCCAAAACATTCAGTACTTC
CASSPDRVQNIQYF
>TRBV10-3|.|TRBJ1-1|.
TGTGCCATCAGTGAGTCTACGGTGAACACTGAAGCTTTCTTT
CAISESTVNTEAFF
>TRBV6-6|.|TRBJ1-1|.
TGTGCCAGCACGCTCGGACTCATGAACACTGAAGCTTTCTTT
CASTLGLMNTEAFF
>TRBV7-3|.|TRBJ2-1|.
TGTGCCAGCAGCTTAAAGGGAGGCTACAATGAGCAGTTCTTC
CASSLKGGYNEQFF
>TRBV30|few|TRBJ2-7|TRBD1
TGTGCCTGGGGGACAGGGGGAAGGGGCGAGCAGTACTTC
CAWGTGGRGEQYF
>TRBV5-5|.|TRBJ1-2|.
TGTGCCAGCAGCTTGGCCGGGGGGGCTCACTATGGCTACACCTTC
CASSLAGGAHYGYTF
>TRBV2|.|TRBJ1-5|.
TGTGCCAGCAGGGTGGAGGGGAATCAGCCCCAGCATTTT
CASRVEGNQPQHF
>TRBV6-1|.|TRBJ1-3|TRBD1
TGTGCCAGCAGGACAGGGACTGGAAACACCATATATTTT
CASRTGTGNTIYF
>TRBV30|.|TRBJ2-5|.
TGTGCCTGGAGTAACTGGGGGACTTTAGCCCCAGATGGGGAGACCCAGTACTTC
CAWSNWGTLAPDGETQYF
>TRBV20-1|.|TRBJ2-7|.
TGCAGTGCTAGGGGCCACTACGAGCAGTACTTC
CSARGHYEQYF
>TRBV27|.|TRBJ2-7|.
TGTGCCAGCAGTAGCAGTGACAACGAGCAGTACTTC
CASSSSDNEQYF
>TRBV5-6|.|TRBJ1-1|TRBD1
TGTGCCAGCAGCTGGAGGGACAGAGCCTTTAGCGCTTTCTTT
CASSWRDRAFSAFF